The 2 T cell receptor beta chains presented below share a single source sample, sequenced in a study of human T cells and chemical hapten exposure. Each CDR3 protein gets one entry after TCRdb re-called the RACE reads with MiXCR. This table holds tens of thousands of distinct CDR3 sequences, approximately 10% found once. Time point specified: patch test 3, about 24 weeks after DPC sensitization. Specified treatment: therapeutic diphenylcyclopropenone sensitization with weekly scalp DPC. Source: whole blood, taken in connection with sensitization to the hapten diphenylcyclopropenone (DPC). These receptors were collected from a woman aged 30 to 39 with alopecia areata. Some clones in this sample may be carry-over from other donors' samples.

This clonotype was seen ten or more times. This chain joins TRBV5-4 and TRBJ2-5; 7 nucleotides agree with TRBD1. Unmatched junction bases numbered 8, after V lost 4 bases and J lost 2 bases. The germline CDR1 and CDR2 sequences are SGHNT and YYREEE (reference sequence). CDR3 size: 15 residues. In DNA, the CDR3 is TGTGCCAGCAGCCCGATGTCGGGACAGCAAGAGACCCAGTACTTC. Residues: CASSPMSGQQETQYF.

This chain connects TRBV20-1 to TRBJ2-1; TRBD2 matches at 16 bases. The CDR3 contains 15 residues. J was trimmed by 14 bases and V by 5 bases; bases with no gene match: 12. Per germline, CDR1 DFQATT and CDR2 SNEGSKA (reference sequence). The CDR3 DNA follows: TGCAGTGCTCTCAGTGGGACTAGCGGGAGGGTTGGTGAGTTCTTC. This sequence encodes CSALSGTSGRVGEFF.